This TCR beta chain was documented in a study of cytomegalovirus exposure and HLA in healthy donors. Study conclusions and caveats: Investigators reported 150 to 200 TCR beta chains as tied to cytomegalovirus.

A word on this clone: Its antigen is unknown.

The CDR3 is 15 residues long. Germline V gives CDR1 SGHRS, CDR2 YFSETQ. V lost 0 bases, J lost 3 bases, and 4 bases stayed unmatched. Profiled with immunoSEQ multiplex PCR; TCRdb holds only in-frame clones, not every one. The data hold 150,000 to 200,000 clones, with around nine tenths observed a single time. The chain recombines TRBV5-1 with TRBJ1-2; 8 nucleotides match TRBD1. The sample comprised PBMCs. This clonotype was obtained from a man between 18 and 29 years old in good health and CMV-seropositive. CDR3 sequence: CASSLGGTGYYGYTF. As DNA, the CDR3 is TGCGCCAGCAGCTTGGGGGGGACAGGCTACTATGGCTACACCTTC.